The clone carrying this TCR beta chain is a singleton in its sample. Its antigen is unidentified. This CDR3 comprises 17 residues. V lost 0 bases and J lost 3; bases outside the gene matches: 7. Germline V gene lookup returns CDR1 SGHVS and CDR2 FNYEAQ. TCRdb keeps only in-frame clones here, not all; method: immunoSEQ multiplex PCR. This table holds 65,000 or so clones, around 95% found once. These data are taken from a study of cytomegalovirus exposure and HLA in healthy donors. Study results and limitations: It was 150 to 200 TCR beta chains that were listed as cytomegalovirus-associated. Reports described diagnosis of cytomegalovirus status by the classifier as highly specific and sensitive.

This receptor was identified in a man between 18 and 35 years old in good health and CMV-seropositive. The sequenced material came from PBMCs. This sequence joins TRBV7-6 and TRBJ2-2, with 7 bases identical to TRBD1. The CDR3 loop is CASSLAPTGSDTGELFF. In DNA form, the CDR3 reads TGTGCCAGCAGCTTAGCCCCGACAGGGTCGGACACCGGGGAGCTGTTTTTT. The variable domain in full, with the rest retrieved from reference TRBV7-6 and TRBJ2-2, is GAGVSQSPRYKVTKRGQDVALRCDPISGHVSLYWYRQALGQGPEFLTYFNYEAQQDKSGLPNDRFSAERPEGSISTLTIQRTEQRDSAMYRCASSLAPTGSDTGELFFGEGSRLTVL.